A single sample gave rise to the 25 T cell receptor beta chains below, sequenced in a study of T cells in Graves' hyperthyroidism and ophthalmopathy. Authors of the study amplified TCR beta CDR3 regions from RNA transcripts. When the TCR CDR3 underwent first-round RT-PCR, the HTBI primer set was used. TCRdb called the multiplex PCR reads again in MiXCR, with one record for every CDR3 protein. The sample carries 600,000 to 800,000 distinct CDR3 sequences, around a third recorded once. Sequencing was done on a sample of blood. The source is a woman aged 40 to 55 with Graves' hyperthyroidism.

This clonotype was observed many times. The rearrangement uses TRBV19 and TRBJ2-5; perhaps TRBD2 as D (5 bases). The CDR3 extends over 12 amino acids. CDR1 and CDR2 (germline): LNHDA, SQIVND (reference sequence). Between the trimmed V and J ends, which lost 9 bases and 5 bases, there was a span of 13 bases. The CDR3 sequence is CASSNPGETQYF. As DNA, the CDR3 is TGTGCCAGCTCGAACCCGGGGGAGACCCAGTACTTC.

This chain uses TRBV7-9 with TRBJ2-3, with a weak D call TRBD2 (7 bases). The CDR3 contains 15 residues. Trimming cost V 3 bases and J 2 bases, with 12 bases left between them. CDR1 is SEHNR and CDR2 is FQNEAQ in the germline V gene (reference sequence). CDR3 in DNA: TGTGCCAGCAGCTTGGACGGGGGGCTCACAGATACGCAGTATTTT. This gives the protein CASSLDGGLTDTQYF. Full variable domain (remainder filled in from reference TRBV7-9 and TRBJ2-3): DTGVSQNPRHKITKRGQNVTFRCDPISEHNRLYWYRQTLGQGPEFLTYFQNEAQLEKSRLLSDRFSAERPKGSFSTLEIQRTEQGDSAMYLCASSLDGGLTDTQYFGPGTRLTVL.

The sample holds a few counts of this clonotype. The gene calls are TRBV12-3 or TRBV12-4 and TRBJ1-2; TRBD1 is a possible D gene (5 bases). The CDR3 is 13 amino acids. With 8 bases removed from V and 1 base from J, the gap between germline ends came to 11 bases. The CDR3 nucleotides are TGTGCCAGCGGGGCGTCGCTTAACTATGGCTACACCTTC. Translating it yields CASGASLNYGYTF.

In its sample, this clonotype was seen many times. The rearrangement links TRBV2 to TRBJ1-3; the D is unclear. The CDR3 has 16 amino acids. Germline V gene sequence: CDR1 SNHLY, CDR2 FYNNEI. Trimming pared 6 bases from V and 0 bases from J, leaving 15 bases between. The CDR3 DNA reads TGTGCCAGCAGCGACGACTCTTCGGACTCTGGAAACACCATATATTTT. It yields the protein CASSDDSSDSGNTIYF.

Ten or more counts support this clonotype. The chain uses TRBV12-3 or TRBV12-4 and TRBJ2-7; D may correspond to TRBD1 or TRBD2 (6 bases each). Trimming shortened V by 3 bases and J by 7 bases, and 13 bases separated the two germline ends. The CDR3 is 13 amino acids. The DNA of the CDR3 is TGTGCCAGCAGTTTCGCCACGGGGGCAGAGCAGTACTTC. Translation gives CASSFATGAEQYF.

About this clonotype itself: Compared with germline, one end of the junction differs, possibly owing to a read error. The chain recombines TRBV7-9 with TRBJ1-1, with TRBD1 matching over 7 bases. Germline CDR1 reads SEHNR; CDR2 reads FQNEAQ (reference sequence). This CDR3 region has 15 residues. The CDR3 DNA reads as TGTGCCAGCAGTTTAGGGACAGCCCAGGGCACTGAAGCTTTCTTT. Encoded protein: CASSLGTAQGTEAFF.

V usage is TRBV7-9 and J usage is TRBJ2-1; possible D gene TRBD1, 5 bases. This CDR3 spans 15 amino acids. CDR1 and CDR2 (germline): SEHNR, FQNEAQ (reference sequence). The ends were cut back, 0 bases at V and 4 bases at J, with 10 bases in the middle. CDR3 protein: CASSLAGVAYNEQFF. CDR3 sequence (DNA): TGTGCCAGCAGCTTAGCAGGGGTGGCATACAATGAGCAGTTCTTC. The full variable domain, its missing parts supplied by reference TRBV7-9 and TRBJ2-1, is DTGVSQNPRHKITKRGQNVTFRCDPISEHNRLYWYRQTLGQGPEFLTYFQNEAQLEKSRLLSDRFSAERPKGSFSTLEIQRTEQGDSAMYLCASSLAGVAYNEQFFGPGTRLTVL.

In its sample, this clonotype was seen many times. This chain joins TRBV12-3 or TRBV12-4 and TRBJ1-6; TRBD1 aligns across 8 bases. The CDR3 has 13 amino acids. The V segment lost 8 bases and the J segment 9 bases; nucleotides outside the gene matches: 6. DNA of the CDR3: TGTGCCAGCGCGACAGGGGAAGGTTCACCCCTCCACTTT. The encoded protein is CASATGEGSPLHF.

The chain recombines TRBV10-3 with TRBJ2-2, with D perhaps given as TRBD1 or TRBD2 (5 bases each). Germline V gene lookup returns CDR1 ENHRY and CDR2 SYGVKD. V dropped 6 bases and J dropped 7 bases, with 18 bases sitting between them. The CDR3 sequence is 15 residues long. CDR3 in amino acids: CAIRARDGGGGELFF. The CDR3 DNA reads TGTGCCATCAGGGCCCGGGACGGCGGAGGCGGGGAGCTGTTTTTT.

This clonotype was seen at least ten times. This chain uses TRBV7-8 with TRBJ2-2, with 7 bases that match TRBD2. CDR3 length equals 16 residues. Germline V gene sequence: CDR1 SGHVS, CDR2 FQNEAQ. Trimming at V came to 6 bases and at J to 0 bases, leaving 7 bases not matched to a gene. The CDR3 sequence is CASSPLGGSNTGELFF. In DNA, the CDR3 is TGTGCCAGCAGTCCGCTGGGGGGGTCGAACACCGGGGAGCTGTTTTTT.

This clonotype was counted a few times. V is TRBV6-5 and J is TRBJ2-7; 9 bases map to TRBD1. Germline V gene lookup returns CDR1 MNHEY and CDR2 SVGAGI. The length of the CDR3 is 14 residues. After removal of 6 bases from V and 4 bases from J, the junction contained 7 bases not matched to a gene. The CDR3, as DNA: TGTGCCAGCAGCGACAGGGGGGGGGCTTACGAGCAGTACTTC. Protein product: CASSDRGGAYEQYF.

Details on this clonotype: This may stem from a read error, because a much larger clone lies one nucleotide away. CDR3 in DNA: TGTGCCGGCAGCTTAGCGTCCAGCGGGATCTACGAGCAGTACTTC. Translating it yields CAGSLASSGIYEQYF. This chain uses TRBV7-8 with TRBJ2-7, with 7 bases aligning to TRBD2. This CDR3 has 15 amino acids. CDR1 is SGHVS, CDR2 FQNEAQ, per germline.

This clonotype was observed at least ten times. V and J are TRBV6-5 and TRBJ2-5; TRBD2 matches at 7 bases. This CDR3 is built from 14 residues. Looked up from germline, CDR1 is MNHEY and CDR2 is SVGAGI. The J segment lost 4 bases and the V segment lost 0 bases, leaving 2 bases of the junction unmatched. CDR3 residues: CASSYSLAGETQYF. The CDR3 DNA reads TGTGCCAGCAGTTACTCCTTAGCGGGAGAGACCCAGTACTTC.

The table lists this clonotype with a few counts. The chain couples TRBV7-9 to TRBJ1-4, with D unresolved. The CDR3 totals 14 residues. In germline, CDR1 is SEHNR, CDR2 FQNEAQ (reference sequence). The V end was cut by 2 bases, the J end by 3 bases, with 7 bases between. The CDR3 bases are TGTGCCAGCAGCTTAATAACTTCTAATGAAAAACTGTTTTTT. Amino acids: CASSLITSNEKLFF.

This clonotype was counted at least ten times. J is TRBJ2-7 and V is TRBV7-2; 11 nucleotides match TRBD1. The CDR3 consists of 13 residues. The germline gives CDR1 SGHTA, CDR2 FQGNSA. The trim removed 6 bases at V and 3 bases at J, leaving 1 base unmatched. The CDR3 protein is CASRDRGHYEQYF. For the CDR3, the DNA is TGTGCCAGCAGGGACAGGGGGCACTACGAGCAGTACTTC.

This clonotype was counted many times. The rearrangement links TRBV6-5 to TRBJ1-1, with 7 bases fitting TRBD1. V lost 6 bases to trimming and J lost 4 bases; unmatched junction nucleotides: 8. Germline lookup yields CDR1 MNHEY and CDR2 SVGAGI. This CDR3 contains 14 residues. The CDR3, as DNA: TGTGCCAGCAGCGCACAGGGGCGTGGCACTGAAGCTTTCTTT. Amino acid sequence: CASSAQGRGTEAFF.

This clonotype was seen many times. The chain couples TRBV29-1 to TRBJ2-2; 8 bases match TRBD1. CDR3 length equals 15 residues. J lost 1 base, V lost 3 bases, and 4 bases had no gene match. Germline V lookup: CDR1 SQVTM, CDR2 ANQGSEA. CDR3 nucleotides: TGCAGCGTTGAGACGGACAGGGAGAACACCGGGGAGCTGTTTTTT. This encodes CSVETDRENTGELFF.

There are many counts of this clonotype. The CDR3 DNA sequence: TGTGCCAGCAGCGCGACAGGGTACAATCAGCCCCAGCATTTT. Encoded protein: CASSATGYNQPQHF. The chain joins TRBV7-2 to TRBJ1-5, with 7 bases that match TRBD1. Germline lookup yields CDR1 SGHTA and CDR2 FQGNSA. The V gene end was trimmed by 5 bases and the J gene end by 3 bases; junction bases not matched to a gene: 4. The CDR3 consists of 14 residues.

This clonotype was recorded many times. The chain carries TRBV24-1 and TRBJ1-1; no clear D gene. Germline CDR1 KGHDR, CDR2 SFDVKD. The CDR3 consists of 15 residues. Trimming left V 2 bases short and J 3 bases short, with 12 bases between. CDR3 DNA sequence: TGTGCCACCAGTGATTCCGATAGCAAGCACACTGAAGCTTTCTTT. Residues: CATSDSDSKHTEAFF.

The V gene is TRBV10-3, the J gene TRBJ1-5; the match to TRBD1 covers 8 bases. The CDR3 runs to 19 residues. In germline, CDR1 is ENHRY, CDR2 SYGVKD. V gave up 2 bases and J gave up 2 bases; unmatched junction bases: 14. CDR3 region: CAISEKVDRDGRRNQPQHF. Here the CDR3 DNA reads TGTGCCATCAGTGAGAAAGTGGACAGGGACGGGCGCCGCAATCAGCCCCAGCATTTT.

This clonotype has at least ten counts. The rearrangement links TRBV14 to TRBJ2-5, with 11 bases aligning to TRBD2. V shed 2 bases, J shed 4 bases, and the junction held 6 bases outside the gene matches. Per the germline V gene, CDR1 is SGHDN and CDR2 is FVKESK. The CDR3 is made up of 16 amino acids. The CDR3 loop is CASSQFSGRAGETQYF. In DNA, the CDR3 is TGTGCCAGCAGCCAATTTAGCGGGAGGGCCGGAGAGACCCAGTACTTC.

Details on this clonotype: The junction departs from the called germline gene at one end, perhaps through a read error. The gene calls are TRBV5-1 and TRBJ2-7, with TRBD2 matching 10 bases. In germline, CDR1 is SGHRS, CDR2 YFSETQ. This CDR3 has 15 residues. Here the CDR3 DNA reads TGTGCCAGCAGCCAAACCTTAGCGGGAGGTGACGAGCAGTACTTC. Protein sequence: CASSQTLAGGDEQYF.

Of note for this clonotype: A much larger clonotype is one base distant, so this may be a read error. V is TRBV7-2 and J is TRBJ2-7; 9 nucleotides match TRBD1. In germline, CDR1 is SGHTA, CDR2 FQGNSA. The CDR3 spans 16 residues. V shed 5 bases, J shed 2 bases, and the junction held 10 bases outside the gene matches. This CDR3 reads CASSPRPGTGPYEQYF. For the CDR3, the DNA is TGTGCCAGCAGCCCTCGACCCGGGACAGGGCCCTACGAGCAGTACTTC.

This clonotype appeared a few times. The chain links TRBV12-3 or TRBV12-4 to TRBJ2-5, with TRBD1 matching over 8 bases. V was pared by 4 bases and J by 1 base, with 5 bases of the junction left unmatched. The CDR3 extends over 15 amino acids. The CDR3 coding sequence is TGTGCCAGCAGTTCGGACAGGGTTTCCCAAGAGACCCAGTACTTC. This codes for CASSSDRVSQETQYF.

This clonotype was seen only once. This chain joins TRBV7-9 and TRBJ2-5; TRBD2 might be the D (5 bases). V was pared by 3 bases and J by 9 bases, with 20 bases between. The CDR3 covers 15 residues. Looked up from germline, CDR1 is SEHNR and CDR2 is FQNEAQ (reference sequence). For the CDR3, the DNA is TGTGCCAGCAGCTTTCTGGAGGTAGGCAATCAGCCCCAGTACTTC. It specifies CASSFLEVGNQPQYF.